This paragraph reports one TCR beta chain. The sample comes from a study of control samples from healthy donors and cancer patients. Assay: immunoSEQ multiplex PCR; the TCRdb copy retains only in-frame clones and omits some. The sample lists just under 80,000 clones, approximately 90% occurring once. V dropped 5 bases and J dropped 6 bases, with 7 bases sitting between them. Germline V gives CDR1 SEHNR, CDR2 FQNEAQ (reference sequence). This CDR3 has 11 residues. The sequence was obtained from a woman aged 55-69 years with head and neck cancer. Sequenced: PBMCs. V usage is TRBV7-9 and J usage is TRBJ1-1, with D perhaps matching TRBD1 (5 bases). Written as DNA, the CDR3 is TGTGCCAGCAGCCAGGGACCTGAAGCTTTCTTT. Translating it yields CASSQGPEAFF.